This paragraph reports one T cell receptor (beta chain). Its specificity is not known. Germline V gene data show CDR1 as SGHNT and CDR2 as YENEEA. With 3 bases removed from V and 4 bases from J, the gap between germline ends came to 6 bases. The CDR3 consists of 12 residues. These data originate in a study of siplizumab effects on memory and regulatory T cells. Findings of the study overall: Naive T cells seemed more diverse than memory cells and seemed major alloresponse contributors. Alloreactive sequences traceable to unstimulated CD4+ memory cells were significantly reduced by siplizumab. A mean of approximately 70% of mappable alloreactive CD4+ clones were Treg-derived with siplizumab, compared with roughly 25% in controls.

Per individual sample, 90,000 to 100,000 TCR templates were assayed. The method was immunoSEQ multiplex PCR; TCRdb's version includes in-frame clones alone and lacks a portion of them. The sample includes about 120,000 clones, 93% seen only once; the top ten take around 0.15%. The sequenced sample was non-Treg CD4+ T cells sorted from blood. This clonotype was obtained from a human donor in good health. V gene TRBV11-3 combines with J gene TRBJ1-1, with D unclear. CDR3 sequence reads: CASSFGGTEAFF. Written as DNA, the CDR3 is TGTGCCAGCAGCTTCGGCGGCACTGAAGCTTTCTTT.